Following are 18 T cell receptor beta chains from one sample sequenced in a study of PD-1 blockade in mismatch repair-deficient tumors. The method was immunoSEQ multiplex PCR; TCRdb's version includes in-frame clones alone and lacks a portion of them. The sample contains about 60,000 clones, approximately 90% of which appear only once. This sample comprised peripheral blood, obtained 52 weeks after starting pembrolizumab. The receptors stem from an adult with mismatch repair-deficient cancer.

This chain connects TRBV29-1 to TRBJ2-1, with no clear D. This CDR3 comprises 12 residues. Between the trimmed V and J ends, which lost 1 base and 1 base, there was a span of 2 bases. Germline V gene lookup returns CDR1 SQVTM and CDR2 ANQGSEA. The CDR3 DNA sequence: TGCAGCGTTGAAGGATCCTACAATGAGCAGTTCTTC. This encodes CSVEGSYNEQFF.

CDR3 DNA sequence: TGTGCCAGCAGCTCCAGCGGGGGGGGTAGGCAAGAGACCCAGTACTTC. Its protein product is CASSSSGGGRQETQYF. The chain couples TRBV13 to TRBJ2-5, with 10 positions matching TRBD2. The CDR3 runs to 16 residues. The germline gives CDR1 PRHDT, CDR2 FYEKMQ (reference sequence). V shed 4 bases and J 2 bases; nucleotides not matched to a gene: 7.

The chain has TRBV23-1 and TRBJ2-5; 9 nucleotides agree with TRBD2. TRBV23-1 is an open reading frame whose function is uncertain. This CDR3 has 19 amino acids. Trimming took 1 base from V and 2 from J; bases not matched to a gene: 14. The CDR3: CASSQFEEREVARQETQYF. In DNA, the CDR3 is TGCGCCAGCAGTCAATTTGAAGAGCGGGAGGTGGCGCGTCAAGAGACCCAGTACTTC.

The chain recombines TRBV5-6 with TRBJ1-1; D uncertain. CDR1 SGHDT and CDR2 YYEEEE come from the germline V gene. This CDR3 is built from 14 residues. V lost 1 base and J lost 5, with 12 bases in between. DNA for the CDR3: TGTGCCAGCAGCTTGCCCTCAGGAAGGACTGAAGCTTTCTTT. Encoded protein: CASSLPSGRTEAFF.

The chain carries TRBV4-2 and TRBJ2-2; 8 bases are shared with TRBD2. The CDR3 totals 16 residues. V was clipped by 4 bases and J by 0 bases; unmatched bases: 4. CDR1 LGHNA and CDR2 YNFKEQ come from the germline V gene. The CDR3 region has the DNA TGTGCCAGCAGCCCTCGGACTAGCTCGAACACCGGGGAGCTGTTTTTT. Protein: CASSPRTSSNTGELFF.

This clone was recorded once. The CDR3 DNA is TGTGCCAGCAGTTACATTTCGTCAGGTTCCCTTGAAAAACTGTTTTTT. This translates into CASSYISSGSLEKLFF. This rearrangement joins TRBV6-5 to TRBJ1-4, with D unclear. Trimming took off 2 bases at V and 7 bases at J, with 17 bases between the two ends. The CDR3 totals 16 residues. Looked up from germline, CDR1 is MNHEY and CDR2 is SVGAGI.

The chain joins TRBV6-5 to TRBJ2-3; TRBD2 matches 12 bases. The V segment lost 7 bases and the J segment 5 bases; nucleotides outside the gene matches: 4. Germline CDR1 MNHEY, CDR2 SVGAGI. This CDR3 comprises 14 residues. CDR3 nucleotides: TGTGCCAGCACTAGCGGGAGGGCCAAAGATACGCAGTATTTT. This translates into CASTSGRAKDTQYF.

The J gene is TRBJ2-7, the V gene TRBV29-1, with D tentatively TRBD1 or TRBD2 (5 bases each). V shed 7 bases and J shed 4 bases, with 14 bases lying between them. This CDR3 has 12 amino acids. Germline V CDR1 and CDR2: SQVTM, ANQGSEA. The chain's CDR3 is CSGGSTRYEQYF. DNA for the CDR3: TGCAGCGGGGGGAGCACTCGTTACGAGCAGTACTTC.

The V call is TRBV29-1, the J call TRBJ2-3; no reliable D call. The CDR3 extends over 14 amino acids. Germline V gene data show CDR1 as SQVTM and CDR2 as ANQGSEA. Trimming took 4 bases from V and 5 from J, leaving 16 bases between them. CDR3 region: CSVVPTLRGDTQYF. The CDR3 DNA reads TGCAGCGTTGTCCCCACCCTAAGAGGAGATACGCAGTATTTT.

The chain uses TRBV11-2 and TRBJ2-7; a weak D match, TRBD1 (6 bases). The CDR3 sequence is 13 residues long. V was shortened by 5 bases and J by 3 bases, with 11 bases between the two germline ends. Per germline, CDR1 SGHAT and CDR2 FQNNGV. The CDR3 DNA is TGTGCCAGCAGCACCGGGACACTCTACGAGCAGTACTTC. Its translation is CASSTGTLYEQYF.

The rearrangement uses TRBV25-1 and TRBJ2-2, with D tentatively TRBD1 (6 bases). The CDR3 sequence is 16 residues long. Trimming cost V 6 bases and J 2 bases, with 16 bases left between them. Germline CDR1 MGHDK, CDR2 SYGVNS. The CDR3 DNA reads TGTGCCAGCAGCCCCGGGACATTTGCTAACACCGGGGAGCTGTTTTTT. Encoded protein: CASSPGTFANTGELFF.

This clone is a singleton in its sample. The chain recombines TRBV4-3 with TRBJ2-7; D is undetermined. Germline V gene sequence: CDR1 LGHNA, CDR2 YSLEER. The ends were cut back, 0 bases at V and 7 bases at J, with 10 bases in the middle. This CDR3 has 13 amino acids. The CDR3 loop reads CASSQDRPGEQYF. In nucleotides, the CDR3 is TGCGCCAGCAGCCAAGATAGGCCTGGTGAGCAGTACTTC.

This chain joins TRBV11-2 and TRBJ1-1, with D unclear. The V end was cut by 6 bases, the J end by 4 bases, with 12 bases between. The CDR3 extends over 13 amino acids. Germline CDR1 reads SGHAT; CDR2 reads FQNNGV. CDR3 in amino acids: CASRFSGGTEAFF. For the CDR3, the DNA is TGTGCCAGCAGGTTCTCTGGCGGCACTGAAGCTTTCTTT.

The chain couples TRBV7-6 to TRBJ2-7; D uncertain. CDR1 and CDR2 (germline): SGHVS, FNYEAQ. CDR3 length: 12 amino acids. Trimming took 7 bases from V and 2 from J, leaving 9 bases between them. The CDR3 region is CASTARPYEQYF. CDR3 bases: TGTGCCAGCACCGCAAGGCCCTACGAGCAGTACTTC.

The rearrangement joins TRBV13 to TRBJ1-4; 7 nucleotides line up with TRBD1. The germline CDR1 and CDR2 sequences are PRHDT and FYEKMQ (reference sequence). This CDR3 is built from 14 residues. The J segment lost 7 bases and the V segment lost 3 bases, leaving 5 bases of the junction unmatched. CDR3: CASSFQGGGEKLFF. In DNA form, the CDR3 reads TGTGCCAGCAGCTTCCAGGGGGGGGGTGAAAAACTGTTTTTT.

The chain combines TRBV7-2 with TRBJ2-1; D not resolved. V was cut by 2 bases and J by 4 bases, with 6 bases left in between. CDR1 and CDR2 from the germline V gene are SGHTA and FQGNSA. The CDR3 length is 13 residues. The CDR3: CASSLITYNEQFF. The DNA for the CDR3 is TGTGCCAGCAGCTTAATTACTTACAATGAGCAGTTCTTC. The variable domain in full, with the rest retrieved from reference TRBV7-2 and TRBJ2-1, is GAGVSQSPSNKVTEKGKDVELRCDPISGHTALYWYRQSLGQGLEFLIYFQGNSAPDKSGLPSDRFSAERTGGSVSTLTIQRTQQEDSAVYLCASSLITYNEQFFGPGTRLTVL.

The V call is TRBV28, the J call TRBJ2-7; 10 bases are a match to TRBD1. The V segment lost 5 bases and the J segment 2 bases; nucleotides outside the gene matches: 6. Germline values: CDR1 MDHEN, CDR2 SYDVKM. The CDR3 runs 15 residues. CDR3 DNA: TGTGCCAGCAGTGAACCGGGACAGGGGCCCTACGAGCAGTACTTC. It codes for CASSEPGQGPYEQYF.

The chain joins TRBV13 to TRBJ2-1, with D perhaps TRBD1 (6 bases). Per germline, CDR1 PRHDT and CDR2 FYEKMQ (reference sequence). The germline V and J ends were trimmed by 0 bases and 3 bases, with 12 bases remaining between them. There are 16 residues in the CDR3. The CDR3 loop is CASSLGQGSFYNEQFF. CDR3 DNA: TGTGCCAGCAGCTTAGGACAGGGTTCCTTCTACAATGAGCAGTTCTTC.